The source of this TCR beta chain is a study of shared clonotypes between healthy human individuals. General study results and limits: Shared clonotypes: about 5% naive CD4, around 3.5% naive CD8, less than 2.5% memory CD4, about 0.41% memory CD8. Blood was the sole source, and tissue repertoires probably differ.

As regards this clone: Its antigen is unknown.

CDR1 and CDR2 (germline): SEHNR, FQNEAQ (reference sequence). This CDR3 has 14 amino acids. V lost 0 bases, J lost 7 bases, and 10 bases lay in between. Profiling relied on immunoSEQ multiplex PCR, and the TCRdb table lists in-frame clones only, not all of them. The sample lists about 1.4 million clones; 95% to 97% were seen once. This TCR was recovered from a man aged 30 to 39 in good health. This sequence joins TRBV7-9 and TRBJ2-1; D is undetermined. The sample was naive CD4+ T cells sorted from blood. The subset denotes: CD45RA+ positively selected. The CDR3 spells CASSLASVVNEQFF. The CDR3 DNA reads TGTGCCAGCAGCTTAGCATCAGTGGTTAATGAGCAGTTCTTC.